A single sample is the source of the 10 T cell receptor beta chains below, sequenced in a study of shared clonotypes between healthy human individuals. The data were produced by immunoSEQ multiplex PCR, yet TCRdb's version contains in-frame clones alone and is incomplete. This sample has over a million clones, with 75% to 80% found just once. The sequenced sample consisted of memory CD4+ T cells from PBMCs. Regarding subset: CD45RA-negative fraction. Receptors originate from a man aged 18 to 30 in good health. Some clones in this sample may be carry-over from other donors' samples.

The V and J genes are TRBV28 and TRBJ2-7; TRBD2 matches 12 bases. Germline V CDR1 and CDR2: MDHEN, SYDVKM. V lost 6 bases, J lost 4 bases, and 7 bases stayed unmatched. CDR3 length equals 15 residues. CDR3 protein: CASRNPGLAGYEQYF. The CDR3 region has the DNA TGTGCCAGCAGGAACCCGGGACTAGCGGGTTACGAGCAGTACTTC. Based on the CDR3 plus reference TRBV28 and TRBJ2-7, the full variable domain is DVKVTQSSRYLVKRTGEKVFLECVQDMDHENMFWYRQDPGLGLRLIYFSYDVKMKEKGDIPEGYSVSREKKERFSLILESASTNQTSMYLCASRNPGLAGYEQYFGPGTRLTVT.

The V and J genes are TRBV11-2 and TRBJ1-4; no clear D gene. V dropped 1 base and J dropped 8 bases, with 20 bases sitting between them. CDR1 is SGHAT, CDR2 FQNNGV, per germline. This CDR3 has 17 residues. CDR3 bases: TGTGCCAGCAGCTTAGGGTTTTTTGCCGGGCCTGGGGAAAAACTGTTTTTT. This codes for CASSLGFFAGPGEKLFF.

The chain is built from TRBV28 and TRBJ1-2; D not resolved. The germline V gene has CDR1 MDHEN and CDR2 SYDVKM. Trimming removed 6 bases at V and 1 base at J, with 21 bases between. This CDR3 spans 17 amino acids. In DNA form, the CDR3 reads TGTGCCAGCAGACAACAATACGGGCAGACACATAACTATGGCTACACCTTC. This encodes CASRQQYGQTHNYGYTF.

The chain couples TRBV13 to TRBJ1-3; 8 nucleotides align to TRBD1. V lost 6 bases, J lost 2 bases, and 15 bases stayed unmatched. CDR3 size: 18 residues. Germline V gene data show CDR1 as PRHDT and CDR2 as FYEKMQ (reference sequence). CDR3 amino acids: CASRRLLQGDLPGNTIYF. CDR3 DNA: TGTGCCAGCAGGCGACTTTTACAGGGGGACCTTCCTGGAAACACCATATATTTT.

This clone has only one observation. The rearrangement joins TRBV12-1 to TRBJ2-5; the table's D call, TRBD2, has no DNA check behind it. TRBV12-1 is reported as a pseudogene. The CDR3 is 21 residues long. The CDR3 DNA reads TGTGCCAGCAGCTTTGAGGGAGGGGAATGGACTAGCGGGAGGACGGGGGAGACCCAGTACTTC. Protein product: CASSFEGGEWTSGRTGETQYF.

The rearrangement joins TRBV27 to TRBJ2-7; 7 nucleotides align to TRBD2. Per the germline V gene, CDR1 is MNHEY and CDR2 is SMNVEV (reference sequence). The J segment lost 0 bases and the V segment lost 4 bases, leaving 3 bases of the junction unmatched. This CDR3 has 14 residues. The CDR3: CASSSLAVSYEQYF. CDR3 bases: TGTGCCAGCAGTTCCCTAGCGGTCTCCTACGAGCAGTACTTC.

This chain joins TRBV5-4 and TRBJ2-7; D call uncertain. The CDR3 contains 11 residues. With 0 bases removed from V and 6 bases from J, the gap between germline ends came to 4 bases. Per germline, CDR1 SGHNT and CDR2 YYREEE (reference sequence). DNA for the CDR3: TGTGCCAGCAGCTTGGGCGGCGAGCAGTACTTC. Translating gives CASSLGGEQYF.

V is TRBV25-1 and J is TRBJ2-1; the D gene is possibly TRBD2 (5 bases). Germline V gives CDR1 MGHDK, CDR2 SYGVNS. The ends were cut back, 4 bases at V and 10 bases at J, with 23 bases in the middle. CDR3 length: 16 amino acids. CDR3 sequence reads: CASSGSSRAPRGEQFF. The CDR3 DNA sequence: TGTGCCAGCAGTGGGTCATCCCGGGCTCCTCGCGGGGAGCAGTTCTTC.

The V gene is TRBV7-3, the J gene TRBJ2-1, with 12 bases fitting TRBD2. The CDR3 runs to 16 residues. Germline V gene sequence: CDR1 SGHTA, CDR2 FQGTGA. The V gene end was trimmed by 5 bases and the J gene end by 4 bases; junction bases not matched to a gene: 6. The CDR3 is CASSIGTSGHYNEQFF. In nucleotides, the CDR3 is TGTGCCAGCAGCATTGGGACTAGCGGGCATTACAATGAGCAGTTCTTC.

This clone was detected only a few times. The chain recombines TRBV6-5 with TRBJ2-7; D may match TRBD1 or TRBD2 (5 bases each). Trimming pared 5 bases from V and 5 bases from J, leaving 16 bases between. The germline V gene has CDR1 MNHEY and CDR2 SVGAGI. This CDR3 has 14 residues. The CDR3: CASSPGHSGNEQYF. In nucleotides, the CDR3 is TGTGCCAGCAGTCCGGGGCACTCTGGGAACGAGCAGTACTTC.